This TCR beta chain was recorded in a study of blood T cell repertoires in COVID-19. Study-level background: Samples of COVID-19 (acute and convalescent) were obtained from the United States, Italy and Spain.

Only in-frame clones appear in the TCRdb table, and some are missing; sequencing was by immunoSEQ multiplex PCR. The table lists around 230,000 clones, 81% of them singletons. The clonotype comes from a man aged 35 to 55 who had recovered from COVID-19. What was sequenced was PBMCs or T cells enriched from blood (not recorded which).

The CDR3 here is CASHRDTDNEQFF. For the CDR3, the DNA is TGTGCCAGCCACAGGGACACGGACAATGAGCAGTTCTTC. The chain employs TRBV5-4 and TRBJ2-1, with a weak D call TRBD1 (6 bases). The ends were cut back, 7 bases at V and 5 bases at J, with 13 bases in the middle. The germline V gene has CDR1 SGHNT and CDR2 YYREEE (reference sequence). The CDR3 covers 13 residues.